The 25 T cell receptor beta chains below were found in one sample sequenced in a study of cytomegalovirus exposure and HLA in healthy donors (dated by TCRdb to the late 2010s). Library construction relied on the immunoSEQ multiplex PCR assay. For the multiplex PCR, a mixture combining 60 forward primers for TCR Vbeta segments and 13 reverse primers for TCR Jbeta segments was used. TCRdb's version of the immuneACCESS table is confined to in-frame rearrangements and falls short of the full clone set. An unresolved V gene accounts for under half of the shortfall where checked; the remainder is of unknown origin. The sample yields 100,000 to 150,000 clones; around 70% were counted once. Approximately 7% of the sample belongs to the ten largest clones. Sequences were obtained from PBMCs. The receptors stem from a man between 40 and 49 years old in good health and CMV-seropositive.

This clone occurred a few times. The chain joins TRBV28 to TRBJ1-2; possibly TRBD1 for D (6 bases). V lost 7 bases, J lost 0 bases, and 21 bases lay in between. Looked up from germline, CDR1 is MDHEN and CDR2 is SYDVKM. This CDR3 contains 17 residues. CDR3 nucleotides: TGTGCCAGCATATCCCGGGGGGCATTAATCCCTAACTATGGCTACACCTTC. Its protein is CASISRGALIPNYGYTF.

The rearrangement links TRBV7-8 to TRBJ1-3; D is uncertain. There are 14 residues in the CDR3. The V gene's germline CDR1 is SGHVS and CDR2 FQNEAQ. Trimming left V 1 base short and J 0 bases short, with 4 bases between. The DNA of the CDR3 is TGTGCCAGCAGCTTAGGCAGCTCTGGAAACACCATATATTTT. This encodes CASSLGSSGNTIYF.

CDR3 sequence reads: CASRQGRYEQYF. CDR3 sequence (DNA): TGTGCCAGCAGACAGGGGCGCTACGAGCAGTACTTC. The rearrangement joins TRBV2 to TRBJ2-7; TRBD1 matches 7 bases. In germline, CDR1 is SNHLY, CDR2 FYNNEI. After removal of 6 bases from V and 3 bases from J, the junction contained 2 bases not matched to a gene. This CDR3 has 12 amino acids. The full variable domain, completed using reference TRBV2 and TRBJ2-7, is EPEVTQTPSHQVTQMGQEVILRCVPISNHLYFYWYRQILGQKVEFLVSFYNNEISEKSEIFDDQFSVERPDGSNFTLKIRSTKLEDSAMYFCASRQGRYEQYFGPGTRLTVT.

This clone occurred a few times. This chain links TRBV27 with TRBJ1-3; no clear D gene. V lost 6 bases to trimming and J lost 1 base, with 13 bases between them. CDR3 size: 15 residues. Germline V CDR1 and CDR2: MNHEY, SMNVEV (reference sequence). CDR3 nucleotide sequence: TGTGCCAGCAGCCCCACAGCCACTTCTGGAAACACCATATATTTT. It yields the protein CASSPTATSGNTIYF.

With respect to this clone: An end of the junction does not agree with germline; a read error may underlie this. The chain joins TRBV7-7 to TRBJ2-5; D is perhaps TRBD1 (6 bases). Germline lookup yields CDR1 SSHAT and CDR2 FNYEAQ (reference sequence). The CDR3 is 12 residues long. The CDR3 region has the DNA TGTGCTAGCAGCGGACAGCCCCCGACCCAGTACTTC. Translation gives CASSGQPPTQYF.

The count of this clone is one. The gene calls are TRBV5-4 and TRBJ2-7; 9 bases are a match to TRBD1. Germline CDR1 and CDR2: SGHNT and YYREEE (reference sequence). With V trimmed by 4 bases and J by 2 bases, 7 bases remained unmatched. This CDR3 spans 15 amino acids. CDR3 residues: CASSAGTGNPYEQYF. The CDR3 DNA reads as TGTGCCAGCAGCGCCGGGACAGGGAACCCCTACGAGCAGTACTTC. Using reference TRBV5-4 and TRBJ2-7 for the parts outside the CDR3, the full variable domain is ETGVTQSPTHLIKTRGQQVTLRCSSQSGHNTVSWYQQALGQGPQFIFQYYREEENGRGNFPPRFSGLQFPNYSSELNVNALELDDSALYLCASSAGTGNPYEQYFGPGTRLTVT.

V usage is TRBV6-6 and J usage is TRBJ1-5, with TRBD1 matching over 9 bases. The germline gives CDR1 MNHNY, CDR2 SVGAGI (reference sequence). V lost 5 bases to trimming and J lost 6 bases; unmatched junction nucleotides: 11. There are 16 residues in the CDR3. For the CDR3, the DNA is TGTGCCAGCAGTAGTTGGGACAGGGAATATGCTCAGCCCCAGCATTTT. Translated: CASSSWDREYAQPQHF.

The V call is TRBV5-6, the J call TRBJ1-2, with D perhaps matching TRBD1 (6 bases). The CDR3 totals 17 residues. Between the trimmed V and J ends, which lost 4 bases and 5 bases, there was a span of 24 bases. Germline-derived CDR1 and CDR2 are SGHDT and YYEEEE. CDR3 nucleotides: TGTGCCAGCAGCCCCGGGACGGGACACCCCTTGAGGTATGGCTACACCTTC. Its protein is CASSPGTGHPLRYGYTF.

The V call is TRBV7-9, the J call TRBJ2-6, with TRBD1 as a possible D gene (5 bases). This CDR3 is 17 amino acids long. Trimming stripped 5 bases from V and 0 bases from J, with 14 bases between. From germline, CDR1 is SEHNR and CDR2 FQNEAQ (reference sequence). The DNA for the CDR3 is TGTGCCAGCAGCCCTAGGGGCCGAGTCTCTGGGGCCAACGTCCTGACTTTC. It encodes CASSPRGRVSGANVLTF.

This clone has a single count. This chain uses TRBV5-1 with TRBJ2-1; 9 bases are a match to TRBD2. Trimming at V came to 3 bases and at J to 1 base, leaving 8 bases not matched to a gene. This CDR3 region has 17 residues. Germline CDR1 and CDR2: SGHRS and YFSETQ. The CDR3 reads CASSSEGGRGSYNEQFF. CDR3 nucleotides: TGCGCCAGCAGCTCGGAGGGCGGGAGGGGATCCTACAATGAGCAGTTCTTC.

The chain recombines TRBV30 with TRBJ1-1; D unresolved. Germline CDR1 is GTSNPN and CDR2 is SVGIG (reference sequence). The CDR3 contains 14 residues. With 2 bases removed from V and 5 bases from J, the gap between germline ends came to 15 bases. CDR3 residues: CAWSPRGYLTEAFF. The CDR3 DNA sequence: TGTGCCTGGAGTCCTCGAGGTTACCTGACTGAAGCTTTCTTT.

The rearrangement uses TRBV7-2 and TRBJ1-1, with D uncertain. The CDR3 is 11 amino acids. Trimming took 3 bases from V and 5 from J, leaving 4 bases between them. Germline assignment: CDR1 SGHTA and CDR2 FQGNSA. The CDR3 is CASSFATEAFF. The CDR3 DNA is TGTGCCAGCAGCTTTGCGACTGAAGCTTTCTTT.

The chain is built from TRBV7-9 and TRBJ2-7; 7 nucleotides align to TRBD2. Germline V gene data show CDR1 as SEHNR and CDR2 as FQNEAQ (reference sequence). Losses at the gene ends were 2 bases for V and 6 bases for J; bases not matched to a gene: 7. The CDR3 totals 14 residues. The CDR3 region has the DNA TGTGCCAGCAGCTTATTCGTTTGGGGGGGCGAGCAGTACTTC. It specifies CASSLFVWGGEQYF.

Here the CDR3 reads CASRRSQGGNQPQHF. The CDR3 nucleotides are TGTGCCAGCAGGCGTTCGCAGGGCGGCAATCAGCCCCAGCATTTT. This chain joins TRBV28 and TRBJ1-5, with TRBD1 as a possible D gene (5 bases). In germline, CDR1 is MDHEN, CDR2 SYDVKM. Trimming left V 6 bases short and J 2 bases short, with 14 bases between. This CDR3 comprises 15 residues.

This rearrangement joins TRBV6-4 to TRBJ2-1; TRBD2 is a possible D gene (6 bases). Germline CDR1 MRHNA, CDR2 SNTAGT. This CDR3 has 14 residues. V was trimmed by 0 bases and J by 6 bases, leaving 9 bases between them. For the CDR3, the DNA is TGTGCCAGCAGTGACTCGCCGGGAGTCAATGAGCAGTTCTTC. It encodes CASSDSPGVNEQFF.

This chain links TRBV9 with TRBJ2-5, with D perhaps matching TRBD2 (6 bases). Germline-derived CDR1 and CDR2 are SGDLS and YYNGEE. V dropped 2 bases and J dropped 4 bases, with 12 bases sitting between them. The CDR3 extends over 14 amino acids. The CDR3 sequence: CASSVPAGGETQYF. DNA of the CDR3: TGTGCCAGCAGCGTCCCTGCCGGGGGAGAGACCCAGTACTTC. Combining the CDR3 with reference TRBV9 and TRBJ2-5 gives the whole variable domain DSGVTQTPKHLITATGQRVTLRCSPRSGDLSVYWYQQSLDQGLQFLIQYYNGEERAKGNILERFSAQQFPDLHSELNLSSLELGDSALYFCASSVPAGGETQYFGPGTRLLVL.

This chain connects TRBV5-1 to TRBJ2-5; 7 nucleotides agree with TRBD1. The J call may be faulty, since TRBJ2-7 better matches the DNA end. This CDR3 contains 15 residues. Per the germline V gene, CDR1 is SGHRS and CDR2 is YFSETQ. In DNA, the CDR3 is TGCGCCAGCAGCTTGGGGGACAGCATCCGCTACGAGCAGTACTTC. As protein: CASSLGDSIRYEQYF.

The chain links TRBV5-6 to TRBJ2-7; a possible D gene is TRBD1 (5 bases). The germline V and J ends were trimmed by 0 bases and 2 bases, with 6 bases remaining between them. The V gene's germline CDR1 is SGHDT and CDR2 YYEEEE. This CDR3 contains 13 residues. The CDR3: CASSLARAYEQYF. CDR3 DNA: TGTGCCAGCAGCTTGGCCAGGGCCTACGAGCAGTACTTC.

The chain uses TRBV28 and TRBJ1-5, with D uncertain. There are 19 residues in the CDR3. V dropped 1 base and J dropped 0 bases, with 19 bases sitting between them. CDR1 MDHEN and CDR2 SYDVKM come from the germline V gene. The CDR3 DNA sequence: TGTGCCAGCAGTTTATATAAGCCCTCTAGACGCCATAGCAATCAGCCCCAGCATTTT. It is translated as CASSLYKPSRRHSNQPQHF.

The chain links TRBV30 to TRBJ1-4; no firm D call. The germline gives CDR1 GTSNPN, CDR2 SVGIG (reference sequence). The CDR3 length is 15 residues. V dropped 4 bases and J dropped 4 bases, with 16 bases sitting between them. The CDR3 DNA follows: TGTGCCTGGACCCCCTTGATCGGGATTAATGAAAAACTGTTTTTT. It yields the protein CAWTPLIGINEKLFF.

The genes are TRBV27 and TRBJ2-3, with no clear D. CDR3 length: 13 amino acids. Germline V lookup: CDR1 MNHEY, CDR2 SMNVEV (reference sequence). V was pared by 3 bases and J by 4 bases, with 8 bases between. CDR3 loop: CASSFQAPDTQYF. CDR3 sequence (DNA): TGTGCCAGCAGTTTCCAGGCTCCAGATACGCAGTATTTT.

This chain connects TRBV5-8 to TRBJ2-5, with a weak D call TRBD2 (6 bases). Germline CDR1 reads SGHTS; CDR2 reads YDEGEE. Trimming stripped 5 bases from V and 7 bases from J, with 18 bases between. This CDR3 contains 14 residues. The CDR3 DNA follows: TGTGCCAGCAGTATTATGATAGCGGAAGGGACCCAGTACTTC. This sequence encodes CASSIMIAEGTQYF.

This clone was observed a single time. The chain employs TRBV15 and TRBJ2-1, with TRBD2 matching 13 bases. The CDR3 spans 15 residues. Per germline, CDR1 LNHNV and CDR2 YYDKDF (reference sequence). V gave up 8 bases and J gave up 7 bases; unmatched junction bases: 8. The CDR3 region has the DNA TGTGCCACCTCACGGACTAGCGGGAGAGGAAATGAGCAGTTCTTC. It encodes CATSRTSGRGNEQFF.

This clone occurred a few times. This sample includes further DNA sequences coding for the same CDR3. This chain connects TRBV30 to TRBJ1-1, with TRBD1 matching over 9 bases. This CDR3 spans 13 amino acids. Germline V gives CDR1 GTSNPN, CDR2 SVGIG (reference sequence). V gave up 5 bases and J gave up 5 bases; unmatched junction bases: 6. The CDR3 nucleotides are TGTGCCTGGGGAAGACAGGGGGGGACTGAAGCTTTCTTT. Protein sequence: CAWGRQGGTEAFF.

The chain has TRBV4-1 and TRBJ1-5; TRBD1 matches 10 bases. Germline lookup yields CDR1 MGHRA and CDR2 YSYEKL. The CDR3 is made up of 19 amino acids. With 4 bases clipped from V and 0 bases from J, the junction kept 12 bases outside the gene matches. DNA of the CDR3: TGCGCCAGCAGCCCCAGTTCCGGGACAGGGGACAATAGCAATCAGCCCCAGCATTTT. This codes for CASSPSSGTGDNSNQPQHF.